Following are 4 T cell receptor beta chains from one sample sequenced in a study of blood T cell repertoires in COVID-19. The protocol was immunoSEQ multiplex PCR, while the TCRdb copy is restricted to in-frame clones and leaves out a portion. The repertoire includes 9,000 to 13,000 clones, over 80% of them detected once, and 7% to 8% sits in the top ten. Sequencing input: peripheral blood. All receptors come from a man between 65 and 85 years old with active COVID-19.

This chain joins TRBV21-1 and TRBJ2-2; the table's D gene call, TRBD1, was not cross checked with the DNA. TRBV21-1 is recorded as a pseudogene. The CDR3 covers 15 residues. CDR3 amino acids: CASSNPCSQGGELFF. CDR3 bases: TGTGCCAGCAGCAACCCCTGCAGTCAGGGGGGGGAGCTGTTTTTT.

The CDR3 loop is CASSPPGQGGYEQYF. The CDR3, as DNA: TGTGCCAGCAGCCCACCCGGCCAGGGAGGGTACGAGCAGTACTTC. The chain uses TRBV11-2 and TRBJ2-7; the match to TRBD2 covers 7 bases. Germline V gives CDR1 SGHAT, CDR2 FQNNGV. Germline trimming cut 5 bases from V and 4 bases from J; bases unmatched to any gene: 11. The CDR3 totals 15 residues. Full variable domain (missing parts from reference TRBV11-2 and TRBJ2-7): EAGVAQSPRYKIIEKRQSVAFWCNPISGHATLYWYQQILGQGPKLLIQFQNNGVVDDSQLPKDRFSAERLKGVDSTLKIQPAKLEDSAVYLCASSPPGQGGYEQYFGPGTRLTVT.

The chain couples TRBV5-1 to TRBJ1-5, with TRBD1 identical over 11 bases. The V and J ends lost 4 bases and 5 bases, in that order; junction bases with no gene match: 8. CDR1 and CDR2 from the germline V gene are SGHRS and YFSETQ. CDR3 length: 16 amino acids. This CDR3 is CASSLSGTGGDQPQHF. As DNA, the CDR3 is TGCGCCAGCAGCCTTTCCGGGACAGGGGGGGATCAGCCCCAGCATTTT.

This clone showed up just a few times. The chain uses TRBV5-1 and TRBJ2-7, with 7 nucleotides matching TRBD1. The CDR3 runs to 15 residues. The germline CDR1 and CDR2 sequences are SGHRS and YFSETQ. Trimming at V came to 0 bases and at J to 3 bases, leaving 6 bases not matched to a gene. DNA for the CDR3: TGCGCCAGCAGCTTGGACCCCGGGACAGACTACGAGCAGTACTTC. This gives the protein CASSLDPGTDYEQYF.